These 14 T cell receptor beta chains were sequenced from one sample in a study of blood T cell repertoires in COVID-19. Produced via immunoSEQ multiplex PCR; TCRdb's table is partial and in-frame only. Of some 96,000 clones listed, approximately 86% are singletons. Material for sequencing was peripheral blood. The source of these receptors is a man aged 45-65 years with active or convalescent COVID-19.

J is TRBJ2-7 and V is TRBV27, with 7 positions matching TRBD2. This CDR3 has 14 residues. CDR1 MNHEY and CDR2 SMNVEV come from the germline V gene (reference sequence). V shed 5 bases, J shed 3 bases, and the junction held 7 bases outside the gene matches. As DNA, the CDR3 is TGTGCCAGCAGTAGCCGGGAGGCCAACTACGAGCAGTACTTC. Protein product: CASSSREANYEQYF.

The genes are TRBV24-1 and TRBJ2-3; D uncertain. The CDR3 consists of 13 residues. V lost 7 bases and J 2 bases, leaving 9 bases between the germline ends. Germline V lookup: CDR1 KGHDR, CDR2 SFDVKD. The CDR3 nucleotides read TGTGCCACCAGGTGGCGGCCCACAGATACGCAGTATTTT. It codes for CATRWRPTDTQYF.

The DNA of the CDR3 is TGTGCCAGTAGCGACAGGGGCAATGAGCAGTTCTTC. Encoded protein: CASSDRGNEQFF. This chain joins TRBV19 and TRBJ2-1; TRBD1 matches 8 bases. This CDR3 comprises 12 residues. CDR1 is LNHDA and CDR2 is SQIVND in the germline V gene (reference sequence). V lost 6 bases, J lost 6 bases, and 1 base stayed unmatched.

The V gene is TRBV25-1, the J gene TRBJ2-7; no definite D call. Per germline, CDR1 MGHDK and CDR2 SYGVNS. The V gene lost 3 bases and the J gene lost 0 bases, with 9 bases spanning the gap. This CDR3 is built from 14 residues. CDR3 DNA: TGTGCCAGCAGTGACTTCCTATTCTCCTACGAGCAGTACTTC. Its protein product is CASSDFLFSYEQYF.

The chain links TRBV5-1 to TRBJ1-2; the D is unclear. The CDR3 is 12 amino acids. Germline loops: CDR1 SGHRS, CDR2 YFSETQ. V was shortened by 1 base and J by 8 bases, with 9 bases between the two germline ends. The chain's CDR3 is CASSLSGEGYTF. CDR3 bases: TGCGCCAGCAGCTTGAGCGGAGAGGGCTACACCTTC.

The chain joins TRBV7-6 to TRBJ1-2; TRBD1 aligns across 8 bases. The CDR3 runs 12 residues. V lost 5 bases to trimming and J lost 6 bases; unmatched junction nucleotides: 2. Germline lookup yields CDR1 SGHVS and CDR2 FNYEAQ. The CDR3 bases are TGTGCCAGCAGCACAGGGGGGGATGGCTACACCTTC. This codes for CASSTGGDGYTF.

The J gene is TRBJ2-2, the V gene TRBV18, with TRBD2 identical over 11 bases. Trimming cost V 2 bases and J 3 bases; bases outside gene matches: 2. Germline V gene sequence: CDR1 KGHSH, CDR2 LQKENI. The CDR3 sequence is 16 residues long. The CDR3 DNA sequence: TGTGCCAGCTCACCATATAGCGGGAGGGACACCGGGGAGCTGTTTTTT. It encodes CASSPYSGRDTGELFF.

The rearrangement joins TRBV24-1 to TRBJ2-2; a possible D gene is TRBD2 (6 bases). CDR1 is KGHDR and CDR2 is SFDVKD in the germline V gene. With 9 bases removed from V and 7 bases from J, the gap between germline ends came to 14 bases. This CDR3 spans 13 amino acids. In DNA form, the CDR3 reads TGTGCCACCCGAACGGGAGAGGTCGGGGAGCTGTTTTTT. Amino acid sequence: CATRTGEVGELFF.

This rearrangement joins TRBV7-2 to TRBJ2-3; 7 bases line up with TRBD2. Trimming removed 4 bases from V and 0 bases from J; junction bases left unmatched: 16. Germline V gene sequence: CDR1 SGHTA, CDR2 FQGNSA. This CDR3 has 19 residues. CDR3 region: CASSSYPPRAGRSTDTQYF. The CDR3 coding sequence is TGTGCCAGCAGCTCTTACCCCCCCAGAGCGGGGAGAAGCACAGATACGCAGTATTTT.

The rearrangement joins TRBV4-1 to TRBJ2-7; possibly TRBD2 for D (6 bases). CDR1 is MGHRA and CDR2 is YSYEKL in the germline V gene. The V and J ends lost 2 bases and 13 bases respectively, with 27 bases between them. This CDR3 contains 16 residues. The CDR3 region has the DNA TGCGCCAGCAGCCAAATATTCCGTAGGAGAGGGCTAGCGATATACTTC. The encoded protein is CASSQIFRRRGLAIYF.

The gene calls are TRBV6-6 and TRBJ2-5; TRBD1 aligns across 11 bases. This CDR3 has 15 amino acids. Germline-derived CDR1 and CDR2 are MNHNY and SVGAGI (reference sequence). V lost 6 bases to trimming and J lost 5 bases; unmatched junction nucleotides: 8. Here the CDR3 reads CASSGGTGGRETQYF. The DNA for the CDR3 is TGTGCCAGCAGCGGAGGGACAGGGGGAAGGGAGACCCAGTACTTC.

This clone was seen once. The chain's CDR3 is CASRTAARGLWYNEQFF. The CDR3, as DNA: TGTGCCAGCCGCACCGCGGCGAGAGGTTTATGGTACAATGAGCAGTTCTTC. This rearrangement joins TRBV27 to TRBJ2-1; D is ambiguous. The V end lost 8 bases, the J end lost 4 bases, and 24 bases lay between the germline ends. CDR1 and CDR2 from the germline V gene are MNHEY and SMNVEV (reference sequence). The CDR3 contains 17 residues.

The J gene is TRBJ1-1, the V gene TRBV10-2; D is undetermined. CDR1 is WSHSY and CDR2 is SAAADI in the germline V gene. The CDR3 is 13 amino acids. The V gene lost 8 bases and the J gene lost 3 bases, with 13 bases spanning the gap. The DNA for the CDR3 is TGCGCCAGCTGCAAGAGCGAGCACACTGAAGCTTTCTTT. Protein product: CASCKSEHTEAFF.

This chain uses TRBV18 with TRBJ1-2, with 7 positions matching TRBD1. CDR3 size: 16 residues. Germline CDR1 is KGHSH and CDR2 is LQKENI. The trim removed 6 bases at V and 6 bases at J, leaving 16 bases unmatched. In nucleotides, the CDR3 is TGTGCCAGCTCGTCAAGTGGAGGGAACAGGGGCCATGGCTACACCTTC. Protein: CASSSSGGNRGHGYTF.